Each of the 30 T cell receptor beta chains below was sequenced from the same sample in a study of blood T cell repertoires in COVID-19. Produced via immunoSEQ multiplex PCR; TCRdb's table is partial and in-frame only. The repertoire includes tens of thousands of clones, around nine tenths of them detected once, and 4% to 6% sits in the top ten. Sequencing was done on a sample of peripheral blood. These receptors were taken from an elderly woman with active or convalescent COVID-19.

The V and J genes are TRBV5-4 and TRBJ2-5, with 16 bases that match TRBD2. V dropped 3 bases and J dropped 5; count of bases not matched to a gene: 4. The CDR3 spans 16 residues. Germline assignment: CDR1 SGHNT and CDR2 YYREEE (reference sequence). The CDR3 nucleotides read TGTGCCAGCAGCTGGGGACTAGCGGGAGGGCAGGAGACCCAGTACTTC. Protein sequence: CASSWGLAGGQETQYF.

The genes are TRBV28 and TRBJ1-1, with TRBD1 identical over 10 bases. V lost 5 bases and J lost 4; bases outside the gene matches: 13. Germline lookup yields CDR1 MDHEN and CDR2 SYDVKM. The CDR3 runs 17 residues. This chain's CDR3 is CASSRHPGTGAGTEAFF. CDR3 DNA sequence: TGTGCCAGCAGTCGCCACCCCGGGACAGGGGCCGGCACTGAAGCTTTCTTT.

The chain couples TRBV5-1 to TRBJ1-1; 7 bases line up with TRBD1. CDR1 is SGHRS, CDR2 YFSETQ, per germline. The V and J ends lost 0 bases and 5 bases, in that order; junction bases with no gene match: 10. This CDR3 comprises 16 residues. The CDR3 loop reads CASSLAGTELGTEAFF. DNA of the CDR3: TGCGCCAGCAGCTTGGCCGGGACAGAGTTAGGAACTGAAGCTTTCTTT.

The CDR3 DNA follows: TGTGCCCTGTCACCGGGACAGGGGGCAGTCGAGCAGTACTTC. It yields the protein CALSPGQGAVEQYF. This chain links TRBV10-3 with TRBJ2-7, with 12 bases fitting TRBD1. CDR1 and CDR2 from the germline V gene are ENHRY and SYGVKD. V trimming: 11 bases; J trimming: 6 bases; junction bases outside the gene matches: 11. CDR3 length: 14 residues.

The rearrangement uses TRBV20-1 and TRBJ1-6, with D maybe TRBD1 (6 bases). Germline loops: CDR1 DFQATT, CDR2 SNEGSKA (reference sequence). V was cut by 6 bases and J by 7 bases, with 13 bases left in between. CDR3 size: 13 residues. Written as DNA, the CDR3 is TGCAGTGCGAGTGGACAGCCAAATTCACCCCTCCACTTT. Its protein product is CSASGQPNSPLHF.

The V call is TRBV19, the J call TRBJ1-2; TRBD1 agrees at 7 bases. J lost 2 bases, V lost 7 bases, and 13 bases had no gene match. CDR1 and CDR2 from the germline V gene are LNHDA and SQIVND (reference sequence). The length of the CDR3 is 16 residues. CDR3 region: CASTPISGTANYGYTF. The CDR3 DNA is TGTGCCAGTACACCGATCTCCGGGACAGCAAACTATGGCTACACCTTC. Filled out from reference TRBV19 and TRBJ1-2, the complete variable domain reads DGGITQSPKYLFRKEGQNVTLSCEQNLNHDAMYWYRQDPGQGLRLIYYSQIVNDFQKGDIAEGYSVSREKKESFPLTVTSAQKNPTAFYLCASTPISGTANYGYTFGSGTRLTVV.

CDR3 coding DNA: TGTGCCAGCAGTCGACAGGGGGTGTCTGAAAAACTGTTTTTT. Amino acids: CASSRQGVSEKLFF. The chain joins TRBV2 to TRBJ1-4; 9 nucleotides line up with TRBD1. Trimming cost V 5 bases and J 7 bases; bases outside gene matches: 5. The germline V gene encodes CDR1 SNHLY and CDR2 FYNNEI. The CDR3 spans 14 residues. Drawing the rest from reference TRBV2 and TRBJ1-4, the complete variable domain is EPEVTQTPSHQVTQMGQEVILRCVPISNHLYFYWYRQILGQKVEFLVSFYNNEISEKSEIFDDQFSVERPDGSNFTLKIRSTKLEDSAMYFCASSRQGVSEKLFFGSGTQLSVL.

The chain recombines TRBV7-9 with TRBJ1-2; TRBD1 might be the D (6 bases). The germline V and J ends were trimmed by 1 base and 8 bases, with 11 bases remaining between them. This CDR3 comprises 13 residues. Germline-derived CDR1 and CDR2 are SEHNR and FQNEAQ (reference sequence). CDR3 protein: CASSLGQARGYTF. The CDR3 coding sequence is TGTGCCAGCAGCTTAGGACAGGCGCGCGGCTACACCTTC.

This clone has just a few counts. The chain uses TRBV29-1 and TRBJ2-5; tentatively, D is TRBD2 (6 bases). CDR3 length equals 12 residues. The germline V and J ends were trimmed by 1 base and 5 bases, with 8 bases remaining between them. The germline CDR1 and CDR2 sequences are SQVTM and ANQGSEA. In DNA form, the CDR3 reads TGCAGCGTTGAAGTGGGGAGGGAGACCCAGTACTTC. Translated: CSVEVGRETQYF.

V is TRBV7-9 and J is TRBJ2-7; 9 bases map to TRBD1. There are 16 residues in the CDR3. The ends lost 2 bases at V and 4 bases at J; junction bases unmatched: 9. Per the germline V gene, CDR1 is SEHNR and CDR2 is FQNEAQ (reference sequence). CDR3 in amino acids: CASSLRQGGLGYEQYF. As DNA, the CDR3 is TGTGCCAGCAGCTTAAGACAGGGGGGTTTGGGGTACGAGCAGTACTTC.

The V call is TRBV5-1, the J call TRBJ2-1; 7 positions agree with TRBD2. CDR1 is SGHRS and CDR2 is YFSETQ in the germline V gene. The CDR3 has 13 residues. The J segment lost 9 bases and the V segment lost 0 bases, leaving 3 bases of the junction unmatched. The CDR3 DNA sequence: TGCGCCAGCAGCTTGGAGGGAGGGGTTGAGCAGTTCTTC. Translation: CASSLEGGVEQFF.

The CDR3 coding sequence is TGTGCCAGCAGCCACCGGGACTACTACAATGAGCAGTTCTTC. It specifies CASSHRDYYNEQFF. The chain uses TRBV6-5 and TRBJ2-1; TRBD2 matches at 7 bases. Trimming removed 6 bases from V and 3 bases from J; junction bases left unmatched: 5. The CDR3 runs 14 residues. Germline V CDR1 and CDR2: MNHEY, SVGAGI.

This rearrangement joins TRBV5-5 to TRBJ1-2; a weak D match, TRBD1 (6 bases). This CDR3 contains 14 residues. V was pared by 4 bases and J by 7 bases, with 17 bases between. Germline CDR1 and CDR2: SGHKS and YYEKEE (reference sequence). The CDR3 DNA follows: TGTGCCAGCAGCCTGTGGACAGCCCCTCTTGGCTACACCTTC. Protein: CASSLWTAPLGYTF.

V and J are TRBV5-5 and TRBJ1-5, with TRBD1 matching 9 bases. CDR1 SGHKS and CDR2 YYEKEE come from the germline V gene (reference sequence). After removal of 4 bases from V and 4 bases from J, the junction contained 12 bases not matched to a gene. The CDR3 consists of 17 residues. CDR3 sequence: CASSPKPGQGANQPQHF. CDR3 DNA: TGTGCCAGCAGCCCTAAACCGGGACAGGGCGCTAATCAGCCCCAGCATTTT.

This rearrangement joins TRBV11-2 to TRBJ1-1; unclear D gene. This CDR3 is built from 15 residues. The germline gives CDR1 SGHAT, CDR2 FQNNGV. V was cut by 4 bases and J by 1 base, with 13 bases left in between. The CDR3, as DNA: TGTGCCAGCAGCTACCAGCGGTCCGGGAACACTGAAGCTTTCTTT. It codes for CASSYQRSGNTEAFF.

This clone was seen once. The genes are TRBV2 and TRBJ1-5, with D possibly being TRBD1 (5 bases). The germline CDR1 and CDR2 sequences are SNHLY and FYNNEI. This CDR3 is 13 amino acids long. Trimming cost V 5 bases and J 4 bases, with 9 bases left between them. Here the CDR3 reads CASSPGLNQPQHF. For the CDR3, the DNA is TGTGCCAGCAGTCCAGGGTTGAATCAGCCCCAGCATTTT.

The chain combines TRBV27 with TRBJ2-3, with D unresolved. Looked up from germline, CDR1 is MNHEY and CDR2 is SMNVEV (reference sequence). CDR3 length: 17 amino acids. Trimming pared 6 bases from V and 1 base from J, leaving 20 bases between. CDR3 residues: CASSPTPRVWRTDTQYF. The CDR3 nucleotides are TGTGCCAGCAGCCCTACCCCTCGGGTTTGGCGCACAGATACGCAGTATTTT.

The rearrangement uses TRBV5-1 and TRBJ2-3; 10 bases are a match to TRBD2. Germline assignment: CDR1 SGHRS and CDR2 YFSETQ. V gave up 4 bases and J gave up 2 bases; unmatched junction bases: 7. The CDR3 covers 16 residues. The CDR3 region has the DNA TGCGCCAGCAGCACACCAACTAGCGGGGACACAGATACGCAGTATTTT. It is translated as CASSTPTSGDTDTQYF.

V and J are TRBV28 and TRBJ1-4; maybe TRBD1 (5 bases). V was shortened by 6 bases and J by 3 bases, with 14 bases between the two germline ends. Looked up from germline, CDR1 is MDHEN and CDR2 is SYDVKM. The CDR3 spans 15 residues. The CDR3 sequence: CASSPLGTSNEKLFF. CDR3 DNA: TGTGCCAGCAGCCCTCTGGGGACTTCTAATGAAAAACTGTTTTTT.

The rearrangement links TRBV7-9 to TRBJ2-1; 8 nucleotides agree with TRBD2. This CDR3 region has 15 residues. Germline CDR1 reads SEHNR; CDR2 reads FQNEAQ (reference sequence). The J segment lost 5 bases and the V segment lost 3 bases, leaving 6 bases of the junction unmatched. The CDR3 DNA reads TGTGCCAGCAGCTTCCAAGCGGGAGCGAACAATGAGCAGTTCTTC. Its protein is CASSFQAGANNEQFF.

The V call is TRBV28, the J call TRBJ2-7; D is unclear. CDR3 length: 11 residues. V was cut by 3 bases and J by 4 bases, with 4 bases left in between. CDR1 and CDR2 (germline): MDHEN, SYDVKM. CDR3 loop: CASSFMYEQYF. The CDR3 DNA follows: TGTGCCAGCAGTTTCATGTACGAGCAGTACTTC.

V is TRBV7-2 and J is TRBJ2-1; 8 bases are shared with TRBD2. The V gene's germline CDR1 is SGHTA and CDR2 FQGNSA. Trimming cost V 5 bases and J 8 bases; bases outside gene matches: 14. This CDR3 has 16 amino acids. The CDR3 region has the DNA TGTGCCAGCAGCCCACCCGGGGGGGCCTTTATCTATGAGCAGTTCTTC. Residues: CASSPPGGAFIYEQFF.

There are a few counts of this clone. The genes are TRBV10-3 and TRBJ1-5; D is unresolved. Trimming removed 0 bases from V and 10 bases from J, with 10 bases in between. The CDR3 contains 13 residues. CDR1 is ENHRY, CDR2 SYGVKD, per germline. CDR3 sequence: CAISESRVVPQHF. The CDR3 DNA follows: TGTGCCATCAGTGAGTCTAGAGTAGTTCCCCAGCATTTT.

This chain uses TRBV5-1 with TRBJ2-7; TRBD1 might be the D (8 bases). Trimming pared 5 bases from V and 7 bases from J, leaving 22 bases between. CDR1 SGHRS and CDR2 YFSETQ come from the germline V gene. This CDR3 has 15 residues. The CDR3 is CASSDFTGGAGEQYF. The CDR3 coding sequence is TGCGCCAGCAGTGATTTCACAGGGGGGGCGGGGGAGCAGTACTTC.

J is TRBJ1-1 and V is TRBV10-3; D is ambiguous. V was shortened by 6 bases and J by 8 bases, with 16 bases between the two germline ends. This CDR3 is 13 amino acids long. Germline V lookup: CDR1 ENHRY, CDR2 SYGVKD. The CDR3: CAISGTPRGEAFF. The CDR3 bases are TGTGCCATCAGCGGTACACCCCGGGGAGAAGCTTTCTTT.

V usage is TRBV28 and J usage is TRBJ1-1; the D gene is possibly TRBD1 (5 bases). V was cut by 1 base and J by 9 bases, with 6 bases left in between. Germline V lookup: CDR1 MDHEN, CDR2 SYDVKM. CDR3 length: 11 residues. The CDR3 sequence: CASSLLDKAFF. For the CDR3, the DNA is TGTGCCAGCAGTTTATTGGACAAAGCTTTCTTT.

The chain uses TRBV15 and TRBJ2-7; possibly TRBD1 for D (6 bases). From germline, CDR1 is LNHNV and CDR2 YYDKDF (reference sequence). V shed 6 bases and J shed 5 bases, with 14 bases lying between them. This CDR3 has 13 amino acids. The CDR3, as DNA: TGTGCCACCAGACGACAGGTCCTGGACGAGCAGTACTTC. This encodes CATRRQVLDEQYF.

The rearrangement links TRBV7-9 to TRBJ2-5; possibly TRBD2 for D (5 bases). The V end lost 3 bases, the J end lost 4 bases, and 21 bases lay between the germline ends. The germline V gene encodes CDR1 SEHNR and CDR2 FQNEAQ (reference sequence). The CDR3 has 17 amino acids. CDR3 coding DNA: TGTGCCAGCAGCTTTCGGGCGGGTCTCCTGCGTGGAGAGACCCAGTACTTC. Translated, it gives CASSFRAGLLRGETQYF. Using reference TRBV7-9 and TRBJ2-5 for the parts outside the CDR3, the full variable domain is DTGVSQNPRHKITKRGQNVTFRCDPISEHNRLYWYRQTLGQGPEFLTYFQNEAQLEKSRLLSDRFSAERPKGSFSTLEIQRTEQGDSAMYLCASSFRAGLLRGETQYFGPGTRLLVL.

The CDR3 reads CATSREVQTDTQYF. Written as DNA, the CDR3 is TGTGCCACCAGCAGAGAAGTTCAGACAGATACGCAGTATTTT. This chain joins TRBV15 and TRBJ2-3, with D unresolved. CDR1 is LNHNV, CDR2 YYDKDF, per germline (reference sequence). V lost 0 bases and J lost 3, with 7 bases in between. The CDR3 consists of 14 residues.

The chain combines TRBV29-1 with TRBJ1-1; maybe TRBD1 (5 bases). Trimming took 5 bases from V and 4 from J, leaving 11 bases between them. The length of the CDR3 is 12 residues. The germline V gene encodes CDR1 SQVTM and CDR2 ANQGSEA. The CDR3 loop reads CSVFSGGTEAFF. The DNA of the CDR3 is TGCAGCGTTTTCTCGGGGGGCACTGAAGCTTTCTTT.